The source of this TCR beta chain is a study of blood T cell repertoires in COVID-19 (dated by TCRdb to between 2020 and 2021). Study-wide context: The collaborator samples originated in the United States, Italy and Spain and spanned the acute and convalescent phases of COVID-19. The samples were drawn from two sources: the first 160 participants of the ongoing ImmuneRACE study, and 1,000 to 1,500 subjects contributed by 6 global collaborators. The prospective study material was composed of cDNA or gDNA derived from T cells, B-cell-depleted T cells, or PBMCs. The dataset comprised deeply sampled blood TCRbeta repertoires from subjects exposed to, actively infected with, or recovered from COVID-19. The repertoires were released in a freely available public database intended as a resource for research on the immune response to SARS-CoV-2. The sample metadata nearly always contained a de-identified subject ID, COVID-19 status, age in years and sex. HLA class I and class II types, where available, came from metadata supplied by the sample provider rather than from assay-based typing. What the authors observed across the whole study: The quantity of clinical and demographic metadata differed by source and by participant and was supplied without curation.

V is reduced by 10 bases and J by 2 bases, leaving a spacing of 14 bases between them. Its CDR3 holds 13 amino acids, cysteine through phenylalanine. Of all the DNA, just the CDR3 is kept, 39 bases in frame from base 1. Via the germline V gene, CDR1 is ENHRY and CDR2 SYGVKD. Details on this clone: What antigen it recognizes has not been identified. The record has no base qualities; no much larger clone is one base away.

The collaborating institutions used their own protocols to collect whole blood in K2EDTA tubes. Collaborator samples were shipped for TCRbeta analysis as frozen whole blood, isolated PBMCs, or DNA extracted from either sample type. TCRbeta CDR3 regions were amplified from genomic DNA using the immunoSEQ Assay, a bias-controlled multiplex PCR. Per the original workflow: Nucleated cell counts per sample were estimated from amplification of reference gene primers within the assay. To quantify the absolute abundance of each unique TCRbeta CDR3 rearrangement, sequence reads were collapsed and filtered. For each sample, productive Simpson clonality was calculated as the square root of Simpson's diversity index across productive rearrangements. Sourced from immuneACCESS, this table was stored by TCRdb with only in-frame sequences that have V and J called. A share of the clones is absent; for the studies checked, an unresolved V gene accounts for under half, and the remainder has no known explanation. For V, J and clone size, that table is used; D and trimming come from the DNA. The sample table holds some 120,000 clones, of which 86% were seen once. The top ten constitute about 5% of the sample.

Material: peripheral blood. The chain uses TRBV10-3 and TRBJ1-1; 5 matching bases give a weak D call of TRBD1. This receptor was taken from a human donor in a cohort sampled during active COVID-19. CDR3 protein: CATALGTNTEAFF. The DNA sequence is TGTGCCACCGCCCTCGGGACTAACACTGAAGCTTTCTTT.